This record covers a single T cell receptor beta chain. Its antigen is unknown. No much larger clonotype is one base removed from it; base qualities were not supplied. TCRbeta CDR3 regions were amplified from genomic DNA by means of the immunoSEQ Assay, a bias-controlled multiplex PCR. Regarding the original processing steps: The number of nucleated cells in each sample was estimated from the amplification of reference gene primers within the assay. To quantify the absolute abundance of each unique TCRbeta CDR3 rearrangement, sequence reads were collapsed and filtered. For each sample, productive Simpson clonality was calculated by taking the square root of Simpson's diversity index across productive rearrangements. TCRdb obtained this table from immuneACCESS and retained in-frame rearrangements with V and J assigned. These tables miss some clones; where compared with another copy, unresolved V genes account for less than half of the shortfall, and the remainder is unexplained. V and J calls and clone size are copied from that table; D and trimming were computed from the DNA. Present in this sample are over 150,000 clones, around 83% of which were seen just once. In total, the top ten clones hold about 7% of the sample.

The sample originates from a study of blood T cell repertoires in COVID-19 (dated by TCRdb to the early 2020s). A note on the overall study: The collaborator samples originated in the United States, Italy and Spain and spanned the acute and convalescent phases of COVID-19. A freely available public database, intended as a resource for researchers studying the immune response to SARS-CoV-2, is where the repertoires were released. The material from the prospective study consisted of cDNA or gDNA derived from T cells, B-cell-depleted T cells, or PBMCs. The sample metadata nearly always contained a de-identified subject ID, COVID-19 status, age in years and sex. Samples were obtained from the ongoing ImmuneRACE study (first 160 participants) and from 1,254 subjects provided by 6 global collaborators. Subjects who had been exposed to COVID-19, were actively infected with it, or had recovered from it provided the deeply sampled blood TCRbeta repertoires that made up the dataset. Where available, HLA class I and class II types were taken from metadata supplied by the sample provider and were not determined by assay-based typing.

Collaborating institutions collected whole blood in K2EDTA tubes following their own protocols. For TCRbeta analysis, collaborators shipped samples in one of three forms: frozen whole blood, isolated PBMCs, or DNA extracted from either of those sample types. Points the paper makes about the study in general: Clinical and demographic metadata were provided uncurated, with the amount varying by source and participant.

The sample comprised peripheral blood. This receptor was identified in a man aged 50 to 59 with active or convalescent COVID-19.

This receptor carries the CDR3 CAISESWAPGYTF. The DNA sequence reads TGTGCCATCAGTGAGTCTTGGGCCCCCGGCTACACCTTC. The chain links TRBV10-3 with TRBJ1-2, with an unclear D gene assignment. Including cysteine and phenylalanine, the CDR3 has 13 amino acids. The CDR3 DNA has 39 bases and is translated from base 1. The germline V gene gives CDR1 as ENHRY and CDR2 as SYGVKD. V drops 0 bases and J drops 8 bases, leaving 10 bases in between.